The 15 T cell receptor beta chains listed next were all sequenced from one sample in a study of identical twins' blood T cells. Each CDR3 protein is one row after TCRdb ran MiXCR on the 5' RACE reads. This sample carries roughly 380,000 distinct CDR3 sequences, over 25% of them seen once, and the ten largest clones take roughly 6.1%. Specimen: PBMCs. The receptors come from a woman between 18 and 50 years old in good health.

This clonotype was found a few times. V usage is TRBV4-3 and J usage is TRBJ1-1, with D unclear. V dropped 4 bases and J dropped 3 bases, with 15 bases sitting between them. The CDR3 totals 15 residues. The germline V gene has CDR1 LGHNA and CDR2 YSLEER. CDR3 DNA sequence: TGCGCCAGCAGCCCTGAGGGTCGGGCGGACACTGAAGCTTTCTTT. Protein product: CASSPEGRADTEAFF.

V gene TRBV20-1 combines with J gene TRBJ2-3, with no clear D. V was shortened by 5 bases and J by 0 bases, with 6 bases between the two germline ends. Germline V CDR1 and CDR2: DFQATT, SNEGSKA (reference sequence). The CDR3 sequence is 12 residues long. CDR3 sequence: CSAVQSTDTQYF. The CDR3 nucleotides are TGCAGTGCTGTTCAAAGCACAGATACGCAGTATTTT.

The chain links TRBV19 to TRBJ1-6; D ambiguous. This CDR3 has 14 amino acids. Germline assignment: CDR1 LNHDA and CDR2 SQIVND (reference sequence). Trimming stripped 7 bases from V and 4 bases from J, with 11 bases between. The CDR3 DNA reads TGTGCCAGTACCGCTGGCAGGTATAATTCACCCCTCCACTTT. It is translated as CASTAGRYNSPLHF. Supplemented by reference TRBV19 and TRBJ1-6, the full variable domain reads DGGITQSPKYLFRKEGQNVTLSCEQNLNHDAMYWYRQDPGQGLRLIYYSQIVNDFQKGDIAEGYSVSREKKESFPLTVTSAQKNPTAFYLCASTAGRYNSPLHFGNGTRLTVT.

This chain uses TRBV20-1 with TRBJ1-5; D perhaps matches TRBD1 (5 bases). There are 14 residues in the CDR3. The germline V gene has CDR1 DFQATT and CDR2 SNEGSKA (reference sequence). The germline V and J ends were trimmed by 3 bases and 4 bases, with 13 bases remaining between them. CDR3 DNA sequence: TGCAGTGCTAGTGGAGGGGTGGCGAATCAGCCCCAGCATTTT. It is translated as CSASGGVANQPQHF.

This clonotype was seen only a few times. The V and J genes are TRBV5-1 and TRBJ2-3; 8 positions agree with TRBD2. The J segment lost 3 bases and the V segment lost 6 bases, leaving 3 bases of the junction unmatched. CDR3 size: 13 residues. The germline CDR1 and CDR2 sequences are SGHRS and YFSETQ. The CDR3 loop reads CASKRESTDTQYF. CDR3 nucleotide sequence: TGCGCCAGCAAGCGGGAGTCGACAGATACGCAGTATTTT.

This clonotype has just a few counts. The chain employs TRBV20-1 and TRBJ2-1, with D possibly TRBD2 on 6 matching bases. V shed 6 bases and J shed 7 bases, with 13 bases lying between them. The CDR3 is 12 residues long. Germline V gives CDR1 DFQATT, CDR2 SNEGSKA (reference sequence). This chain's CDR3 is CSASPGLNEQFF. DNA of the CDR3: TGCAGTGCCAGCCCGGGACTTAATGAGCAGTTCTTC.

This clonotype was picked up a small number of times. This chain joins TRBV19 and TRBJ2-1; D possibly corresponds to TRBD1 (8 bases). The CDR3 length is 13 residues. Trimming removed 11 bases from V and 8 bases from J, with 19 bases in between. Looked up from germline, CDR1 is LNHDA and CDR2 is SQIVND (reference sequence). The CDR3 here is CASADRAGDEQFF. DNA of the CDR3: TGTGCCTCGGCGGACAGGGCGGGGGATGAGCAGTTCTTC.

The J gene is TRBJ1-6, the V gene TRBV2, with D perhaps TRBD1 (5 bases). V was clipped by 5 bases and J by 10 bases, with 18 bases between them. Germline CDR1 reads SNHLY; CDR2 reads FYNNEI. The CDR3 runs 15 residues. CDR3 loop: CASSTLGGGESPLHF. The CDR3 DNA is TGTGCCAGCAGTACCTTGGGGGGAGGAGAGTCACCCCTCCACTTT.

This clonotype appeared a few times. The chain links TRBV4-2 to TRBJ2-1, with a weak D call TRBD1 (5 bases). CDR1 and CDR2 from the germline V gene are LGHNA and YNFKEQ. CDR3 size: 15 residues. V gave up 0 bases and J gave up 6 bases, with 12 bases separating them. CDR3 protein: CASSQDGIGVNEQFF. As DNA, the CDR3 is TGTGCCAGCAGCCAAGATGGAATAGGGGTCAATGAGCAGTTCTTC.

This clonotype has only a few counts. The gene calls are TRBV3-1 and TRBJ1-2, with a weak D call TRBD1 (5 bases). V was cut by 10 bases and J by 2 bases, with 14 bases left in between. In germline, CDR1 is LGHDT, CDR2 YNNKEL (reference sequence). CDR3 length: 13 amino acids. The CDR3: CATAGARNYGYTF. The CDR3, as DNA: TGTGCCACCGCCGGGGCCCGCAACTATGGCTACACCTTC.

The chain's CDR3 is CASSPLIQKGVEQYF. CDR3 coding DNA: TGTGCCAGCTCACCATTAATCCAAAAGGGTGTCGAGCAGTACTTC. V is TRBV18 and J is TRBJ2-7; D remains unclear. Trimming left V 2 bases short and J 6 bases short, with 17 bases between. The CDR3 is 15 amino acids. Germline V gene sequence: CDR1 KGHSH, CDR2 LQKENI.

The CDR3 protein is CSARGDRGYEQYF. The CDR3 DNA is TGCAGTGCTAGAGGGGACAGGGGCTACGAGCAGTACTTC. The rearrangement links TRBV20-1 to TRBJ2-7; TRBD1 aligns across 10 bases. Trimming took 1 base from V and 3 from J; bases not matched to a gene: 0. The length of the CDR3 is 13 residues. Germline V gives CDR1 DFQATT, CDR2 SNEGSKA (reference sequence).

The rearrangement links TRBV6-5 to TRBJ2-7; the match to TRBD2 covers 7 bases. The ends lost 2 bases at V and 4 bases at J; junction bases unmatched: 8. CDR3 length: 15 amino acids. CDR1 is MNHEY and CDR2 is SVGAGI in the germline V gene. CDR3 sequence (DNA): TGTGCCAGCAGTTACGAAGGGAGGGCTTCGTACGAGCAGTACTTC. Translating it yields CASSYEGRASYEQYF.

The V gene is TRBV30, the J gene TRBJ2-4, with D possibly being TRBD1 (5 bases). The CDR3 spans 12 residues. Germline loops: CDR1 GTSNPN, CDR2 SVGIG (reference sequence). V was pared by 3 bases and J by 8 bases, with 11 bases between. CDR3 in amino acids: CAWSEDSYIQYF. For the CDR3, the DNA is TGTGCCTGGAGCGAAGACAGTTACATTCAGTACTTC.

The chain recombines TRBV2 with TRBJ2-2; 7 nucleotides agree with TRBD1. Germline V gives CDR1 SNHLY, CDR2 FYNNEI. The CDR3 contains 14 residues. The V segment lost 5 bases and the J segment 4 bases; nucleotides outside the gene matches: 4. This CDR3 is CASSITGVTGELFF. For the CDR3, the DNA is TGTGCCAGCAGTATCACAGGGGTCACCGGGGAGCTGTTTTTT.